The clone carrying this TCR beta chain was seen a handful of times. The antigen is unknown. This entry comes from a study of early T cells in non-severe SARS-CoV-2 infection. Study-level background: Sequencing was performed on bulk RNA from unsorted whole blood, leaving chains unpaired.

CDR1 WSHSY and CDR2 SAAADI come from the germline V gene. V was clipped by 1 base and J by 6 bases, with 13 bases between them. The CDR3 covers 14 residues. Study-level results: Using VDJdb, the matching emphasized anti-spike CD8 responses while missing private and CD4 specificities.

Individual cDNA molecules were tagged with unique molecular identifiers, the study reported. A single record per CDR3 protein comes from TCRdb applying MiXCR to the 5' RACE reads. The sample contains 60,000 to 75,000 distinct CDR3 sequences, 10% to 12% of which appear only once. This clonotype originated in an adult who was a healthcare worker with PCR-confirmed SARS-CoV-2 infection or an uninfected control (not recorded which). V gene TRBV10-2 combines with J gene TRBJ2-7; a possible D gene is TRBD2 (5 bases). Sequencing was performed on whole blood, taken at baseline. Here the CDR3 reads CASSELRVIGEQYF. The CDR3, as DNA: TGCGCCAGCAGTGAGTTGCGGGTTATCGGCGAGCAGTACTTC.